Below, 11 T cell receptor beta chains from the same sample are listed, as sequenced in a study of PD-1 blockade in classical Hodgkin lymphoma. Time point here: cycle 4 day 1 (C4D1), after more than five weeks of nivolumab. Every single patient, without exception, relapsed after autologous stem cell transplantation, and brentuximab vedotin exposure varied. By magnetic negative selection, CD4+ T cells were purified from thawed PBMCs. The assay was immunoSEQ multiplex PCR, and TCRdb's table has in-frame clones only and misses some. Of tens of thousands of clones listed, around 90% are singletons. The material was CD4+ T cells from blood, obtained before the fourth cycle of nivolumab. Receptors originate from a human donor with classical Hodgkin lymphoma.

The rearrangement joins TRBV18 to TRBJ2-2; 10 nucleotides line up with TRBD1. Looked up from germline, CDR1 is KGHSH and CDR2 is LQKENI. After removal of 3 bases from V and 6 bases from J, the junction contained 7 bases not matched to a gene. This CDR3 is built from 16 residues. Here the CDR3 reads CASSPSGTGASGELFF. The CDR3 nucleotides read TGTGCCAGCTCACCCTCCGGGACAGGGGCATCCGGGGAGCTGTTTTTT.

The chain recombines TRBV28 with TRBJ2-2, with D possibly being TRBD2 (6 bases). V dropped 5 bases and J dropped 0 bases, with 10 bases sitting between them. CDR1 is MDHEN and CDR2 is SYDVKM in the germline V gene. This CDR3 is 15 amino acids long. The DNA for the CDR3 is TGTGCCAGCAGTCCCGGACTATCGAACACCGGGGAGCTGTTTTTT. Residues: CASSPGLSNTGELFF.

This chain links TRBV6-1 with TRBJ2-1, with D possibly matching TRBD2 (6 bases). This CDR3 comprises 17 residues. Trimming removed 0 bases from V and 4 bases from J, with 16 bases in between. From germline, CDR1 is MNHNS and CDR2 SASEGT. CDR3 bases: TGTGCCAGCAGTGAAGCGCGGGACCATCCCCTGTACAATGAGCAGTTCTTC. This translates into CASSEARDHPLYNEQFF.

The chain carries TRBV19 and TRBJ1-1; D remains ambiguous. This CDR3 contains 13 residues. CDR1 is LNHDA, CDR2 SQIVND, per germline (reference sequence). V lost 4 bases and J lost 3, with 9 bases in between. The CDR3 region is CASSTVVDTEAFF. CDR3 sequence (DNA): TGTGCCAGTAGTACTGTGGTGGACACTGAAGCTTTCTTT. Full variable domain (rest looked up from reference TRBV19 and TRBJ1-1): DGGITQSPKYLFRKEGQNVTLSCEQNLNHDAMYWYRQDPGQGLRLIYYSQIVNDFQKGDIAEGYSVSREKKESFPLTVTSAQKNPTAFYLCASSTVVDTEAFFGQGTRLTVV.

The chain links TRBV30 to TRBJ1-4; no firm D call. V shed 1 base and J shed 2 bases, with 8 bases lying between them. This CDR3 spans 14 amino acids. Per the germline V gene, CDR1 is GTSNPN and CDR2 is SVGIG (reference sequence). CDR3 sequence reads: CAWSAGNTNEKLFF. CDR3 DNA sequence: TGTGCCTGGAGTGCGGGGAACACTAATGAAAAACTGTTTTTT.

The CDR3 DNA reads TGCGCCAGCAGCCTACTAGCGGGAGAGACCGGGGAGCTGTTTTTT. Translating gives CASSLLAGETGELFF. This chain joins TRBV10-1 and TRBJ2-2, with 11 bases matching TRBD2. This CDR3 comprises 15 residues. Germline loops: CDR1 WNHNN, CDR2 SYGVQD (reference sequence). V shed 6 bases, J shed 5 bases, and the junction held 5 bases outside the gene matches.

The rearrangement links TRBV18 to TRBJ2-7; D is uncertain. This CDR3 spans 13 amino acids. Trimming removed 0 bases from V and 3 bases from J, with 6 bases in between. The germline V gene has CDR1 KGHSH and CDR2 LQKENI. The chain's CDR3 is CASSPPNGYEQYF. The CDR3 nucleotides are TGTGCCAGCTCACCACCGAACGGCTACGAGCAGTACTTC.

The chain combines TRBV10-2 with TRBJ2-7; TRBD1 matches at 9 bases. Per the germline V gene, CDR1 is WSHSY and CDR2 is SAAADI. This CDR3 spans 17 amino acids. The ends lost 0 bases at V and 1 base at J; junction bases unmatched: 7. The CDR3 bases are TGCGCCAGCAGTGAGTCGGTTGGGGACAGGGTGTCCTACGAGCAGTACTTC. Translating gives CASSESVGDRVSYEQYF.

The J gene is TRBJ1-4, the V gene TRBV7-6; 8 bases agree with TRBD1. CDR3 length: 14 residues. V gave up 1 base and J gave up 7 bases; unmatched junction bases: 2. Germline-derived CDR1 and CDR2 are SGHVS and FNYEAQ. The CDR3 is CASSLGTGSEKLFF. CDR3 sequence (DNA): TGTGCCAGCAGCTTAGGGACAGGGAGTGAAAAACTGTTTTTT.

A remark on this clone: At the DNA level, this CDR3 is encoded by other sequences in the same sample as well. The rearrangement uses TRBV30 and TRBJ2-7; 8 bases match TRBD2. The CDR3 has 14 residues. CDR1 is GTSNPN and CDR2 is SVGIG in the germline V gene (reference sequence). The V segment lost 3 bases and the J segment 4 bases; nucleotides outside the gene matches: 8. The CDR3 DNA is TGTGCCTGGAGCCGGACTAGCCCAGGGTACGAGCAGTACTTC. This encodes CAWSRTSPGYEQYF.

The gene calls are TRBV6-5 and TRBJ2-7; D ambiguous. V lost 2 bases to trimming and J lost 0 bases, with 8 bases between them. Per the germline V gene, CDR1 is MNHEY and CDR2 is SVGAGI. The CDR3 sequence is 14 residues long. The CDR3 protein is CASSYTLSSYEQYF. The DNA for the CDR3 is TGTGCCAGCAGTTACACCCTTAGCTCCTACGAGCAGTACTTC.